This TCR beta chain was sequenced for a study of PD-L1 blockade in urothelial cancer. Study details: Peripheral blood specimens exhibited a median yield of about 140,000 T cells.

The protocol was immunoSEQ multiplex PCR, while the TCRdb copy is restricted to in-frame clones and leaves out a portion. The sample gives about 88,000 clones, 90% of which show up once; 8.5% to 9.5% is in the top ten. Each patient supplied 1 to 8 pretreatment and on-treatment samples. V lost 3 bases and J lost 4; bases outside the gene matches: 10. This CDR3 spans 18 amino acids. The germline V gene has CDR1 SGHVS and CDR2 FQNEAQ. The sequence came from a man aged 60-69 years with urothelial cancer. V gene TRBV7-8 combines with J gene TRBJ2-4, with TRBD2 matching over 12 bases. The sequenced sample was PBMCs, obtained around atezolizumab (anti-PD-L1) treatment. The CDR3 is CASSLGLAGGVRKNIQYF. The CDR3 coding sequence is TGTGCCAGCAGCTTGGGTCTAGCGGGAGGGGTGAGGAAAAACATTCAGTACTTC.